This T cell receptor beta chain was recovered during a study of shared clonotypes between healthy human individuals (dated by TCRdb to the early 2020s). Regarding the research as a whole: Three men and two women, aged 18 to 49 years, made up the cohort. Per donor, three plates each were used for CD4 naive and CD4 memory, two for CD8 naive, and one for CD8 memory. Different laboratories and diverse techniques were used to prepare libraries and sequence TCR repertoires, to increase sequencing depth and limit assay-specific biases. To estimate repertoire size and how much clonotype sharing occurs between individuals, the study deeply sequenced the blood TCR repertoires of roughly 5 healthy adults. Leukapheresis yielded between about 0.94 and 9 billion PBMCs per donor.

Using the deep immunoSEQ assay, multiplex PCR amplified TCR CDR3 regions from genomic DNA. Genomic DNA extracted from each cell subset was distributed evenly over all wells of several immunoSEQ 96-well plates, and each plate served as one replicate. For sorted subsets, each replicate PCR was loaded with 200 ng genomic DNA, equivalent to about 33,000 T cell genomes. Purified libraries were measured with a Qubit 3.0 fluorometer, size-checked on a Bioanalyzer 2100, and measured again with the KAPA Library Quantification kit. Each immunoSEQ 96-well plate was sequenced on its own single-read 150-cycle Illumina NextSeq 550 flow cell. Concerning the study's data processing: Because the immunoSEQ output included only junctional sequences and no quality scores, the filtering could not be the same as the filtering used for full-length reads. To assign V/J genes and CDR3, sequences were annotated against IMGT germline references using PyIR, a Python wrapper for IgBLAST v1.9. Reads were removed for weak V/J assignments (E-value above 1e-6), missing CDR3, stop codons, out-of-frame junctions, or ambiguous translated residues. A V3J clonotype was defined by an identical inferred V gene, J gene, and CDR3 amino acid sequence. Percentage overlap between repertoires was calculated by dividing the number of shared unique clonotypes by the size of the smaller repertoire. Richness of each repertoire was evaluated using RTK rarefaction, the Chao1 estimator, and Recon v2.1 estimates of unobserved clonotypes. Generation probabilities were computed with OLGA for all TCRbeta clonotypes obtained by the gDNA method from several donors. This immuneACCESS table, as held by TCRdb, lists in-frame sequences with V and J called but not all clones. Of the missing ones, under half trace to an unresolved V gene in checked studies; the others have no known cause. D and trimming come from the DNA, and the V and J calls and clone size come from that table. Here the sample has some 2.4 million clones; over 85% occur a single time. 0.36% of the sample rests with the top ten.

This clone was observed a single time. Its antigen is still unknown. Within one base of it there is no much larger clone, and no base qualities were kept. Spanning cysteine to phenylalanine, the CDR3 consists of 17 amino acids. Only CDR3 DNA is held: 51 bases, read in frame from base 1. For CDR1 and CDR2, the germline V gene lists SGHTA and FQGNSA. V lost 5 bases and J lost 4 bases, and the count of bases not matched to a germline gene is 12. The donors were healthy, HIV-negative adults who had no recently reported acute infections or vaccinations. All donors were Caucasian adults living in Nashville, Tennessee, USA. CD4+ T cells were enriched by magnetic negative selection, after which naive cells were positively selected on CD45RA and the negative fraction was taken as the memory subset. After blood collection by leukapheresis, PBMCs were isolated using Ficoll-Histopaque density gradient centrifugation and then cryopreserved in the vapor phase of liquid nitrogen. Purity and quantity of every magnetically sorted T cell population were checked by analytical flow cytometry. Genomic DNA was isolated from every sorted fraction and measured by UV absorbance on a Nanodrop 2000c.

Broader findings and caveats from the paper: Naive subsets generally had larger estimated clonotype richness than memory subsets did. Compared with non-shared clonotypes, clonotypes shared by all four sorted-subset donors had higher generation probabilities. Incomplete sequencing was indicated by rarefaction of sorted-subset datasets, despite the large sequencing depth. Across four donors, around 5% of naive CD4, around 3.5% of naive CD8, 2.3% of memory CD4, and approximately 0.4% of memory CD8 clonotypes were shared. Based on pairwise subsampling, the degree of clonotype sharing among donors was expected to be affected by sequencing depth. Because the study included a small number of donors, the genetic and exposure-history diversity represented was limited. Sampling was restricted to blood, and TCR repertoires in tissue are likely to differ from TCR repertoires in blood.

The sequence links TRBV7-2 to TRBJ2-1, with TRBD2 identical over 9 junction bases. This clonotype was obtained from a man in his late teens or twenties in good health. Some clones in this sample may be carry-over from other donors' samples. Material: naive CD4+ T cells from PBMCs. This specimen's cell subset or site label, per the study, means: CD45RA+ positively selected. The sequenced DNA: TGTGCCAGCAGCCCAAGGTTCGGACTAGCGAGGTACAATGAGCAGTTCTTC. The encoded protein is CASSPRFGLARYNEQFF.